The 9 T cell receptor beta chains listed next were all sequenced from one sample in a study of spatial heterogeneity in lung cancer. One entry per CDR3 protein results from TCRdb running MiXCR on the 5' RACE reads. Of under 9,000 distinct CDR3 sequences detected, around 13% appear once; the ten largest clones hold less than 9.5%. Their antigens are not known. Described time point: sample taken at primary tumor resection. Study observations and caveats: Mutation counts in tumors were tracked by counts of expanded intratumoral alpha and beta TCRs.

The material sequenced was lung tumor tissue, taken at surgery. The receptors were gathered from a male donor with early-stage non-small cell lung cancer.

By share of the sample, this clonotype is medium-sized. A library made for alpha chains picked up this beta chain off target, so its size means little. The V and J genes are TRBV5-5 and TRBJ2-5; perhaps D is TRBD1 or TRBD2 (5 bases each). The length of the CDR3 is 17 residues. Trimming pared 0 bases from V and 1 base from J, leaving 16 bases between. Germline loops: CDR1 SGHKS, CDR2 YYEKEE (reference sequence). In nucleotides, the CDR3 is TGTGCCAGCAGCTTGGTATGGGGGTCGGCTGTCCAAGAGACCCAGTACTTC. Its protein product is CASSLVWGSAVQETQYF. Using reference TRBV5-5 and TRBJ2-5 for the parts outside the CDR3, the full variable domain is DAGVTQSPTHLIKTRGQQVTLRCSPISGHKSVSWYQQVLGQGPQFIFQYYEKEERGRGNFPDRFSARQFPNYSSELNVNALLLGDSALYLCASSLVWGSAVQETQYFGPGTRLLVL.

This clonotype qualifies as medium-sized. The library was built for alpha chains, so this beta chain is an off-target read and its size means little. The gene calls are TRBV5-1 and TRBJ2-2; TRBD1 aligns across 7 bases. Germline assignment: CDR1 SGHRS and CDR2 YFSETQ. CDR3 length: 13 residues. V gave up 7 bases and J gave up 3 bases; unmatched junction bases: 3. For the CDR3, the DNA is TGCGCCAGCCGGGACAGCTACACCGGGGAGCTGTTTTTT. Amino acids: CASRDSYTGELFF. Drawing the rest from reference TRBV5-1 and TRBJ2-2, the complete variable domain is KAGVTQTPRYLIKTRGQQVTLSCSPISGHRSVSWYQQTPGQGLQFLFEYFSETQRNKGNFPGRFSGRQFSNSRSEMNVSTLELGDSALYLCASRDSYTGELFFGEGSRLTVL.

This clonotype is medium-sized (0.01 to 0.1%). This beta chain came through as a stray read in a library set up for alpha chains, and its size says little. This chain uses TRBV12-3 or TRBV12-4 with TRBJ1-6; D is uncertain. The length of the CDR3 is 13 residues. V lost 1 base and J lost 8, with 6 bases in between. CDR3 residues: CASSLGRDSPLHF. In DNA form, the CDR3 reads TGTGCCAGCAGTTTAGGACGCGATTCACCCCTCCACTTT.

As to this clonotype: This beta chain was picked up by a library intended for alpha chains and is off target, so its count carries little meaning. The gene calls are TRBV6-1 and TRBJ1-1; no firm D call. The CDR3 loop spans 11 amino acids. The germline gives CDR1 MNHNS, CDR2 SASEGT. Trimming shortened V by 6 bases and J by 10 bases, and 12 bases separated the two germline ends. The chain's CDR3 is CASSRTPGAFF. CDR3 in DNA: TGTGCCAGCAGCAGAACTCCGGGAGCTTTCTTT.

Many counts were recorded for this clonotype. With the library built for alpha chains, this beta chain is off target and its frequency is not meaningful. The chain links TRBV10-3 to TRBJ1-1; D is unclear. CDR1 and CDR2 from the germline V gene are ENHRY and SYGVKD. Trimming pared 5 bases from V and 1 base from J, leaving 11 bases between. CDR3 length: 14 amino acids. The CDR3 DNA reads TGTGCCATCAGTTTCGACAACAGGAACACTGAAGCTTTCTTT. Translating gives CAISFDNRNTEAFF.

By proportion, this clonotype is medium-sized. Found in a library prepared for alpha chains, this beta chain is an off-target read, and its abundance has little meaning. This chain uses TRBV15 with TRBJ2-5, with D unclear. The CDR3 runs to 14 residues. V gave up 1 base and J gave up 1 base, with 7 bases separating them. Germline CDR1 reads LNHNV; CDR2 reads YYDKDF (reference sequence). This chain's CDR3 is CATSRGWSQETQYF. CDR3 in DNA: TGTGCCACCAGCAGAGGATGGTCCCAAGAGACCCAGTACTTC.

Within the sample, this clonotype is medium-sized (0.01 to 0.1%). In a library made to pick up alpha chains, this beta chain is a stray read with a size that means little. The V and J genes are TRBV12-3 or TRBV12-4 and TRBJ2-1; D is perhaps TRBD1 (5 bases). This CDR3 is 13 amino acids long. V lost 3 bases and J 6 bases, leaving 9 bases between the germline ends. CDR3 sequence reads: CASSFRAVNEQFF. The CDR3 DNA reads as TGTGCCAGCAGTTTCAGGGCTGTCAATGAGCAGTTCTTC.

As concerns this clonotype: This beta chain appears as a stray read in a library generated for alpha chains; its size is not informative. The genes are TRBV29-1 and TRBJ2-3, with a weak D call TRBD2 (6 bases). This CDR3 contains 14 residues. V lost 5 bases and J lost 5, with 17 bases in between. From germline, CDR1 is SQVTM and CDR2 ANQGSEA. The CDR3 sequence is CSVNGGFGGDTQYF. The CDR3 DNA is TGCAGCGTTAATGGCGGGTTCGGGGGAGATACGCAGTATTTT.

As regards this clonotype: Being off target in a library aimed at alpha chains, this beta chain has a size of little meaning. The CDR3 DNA reads TGCAGCGCGACAGGGGGCGGTGGAAACACCATATATTTT. Amino acid sequence: CSATGGGGNTIYF. J is TRBJ1-3 and V is TRBV29-1; 10 positions agree with TRBD1. Germline V gene data show CDR1 as SQVTM and CDR2 as ANQGSEA. With 7 bases clipped from V and 3 bases from J, the junction kept 3 bases outside the gene matches. This CDR3 has 13 amino acids.